A single sample gave rise to the 5 T cell receptor beta chains below, sequenced in a study of T cells after yellow fever vaccination. TCRdb itself ran the 5' RACE reads through MiXCR, one entry per CDR3 protein. The repertoire holds around 360,000 distinct CDR3 sequences, with around 10% as singletons. The sequenced sample was PBMCs, obtained on the day of the first yellow fever vaccination. The source is a man between 18 and 35 years old who received the YFV17D yellow fever vaccine.

This clonotype was detected a few times. This rearrangement joins TRBV5-1 to TRBJ2-3, with D perhaps assigned TRBD1 or TRBD2 (5 bases each). This CDR3 is built from 13 residues. Deletions cut 2 bases from V and 6 bases from J, with 10 bases between. Germline lookup yields CDR1 SGHRS and CDR2 YFSETQ. The CDR3 DNA is TGCGCCAGCAGCTTCCAGGGCGGGGATACGCAGTATTTT. This encodes CASSFQGGDTQYF.

This clonotype showed up just a few times. The gene calls are TRBV20-1 and TRBJ2-1; 11 positions agree with TRBD2. After removal of 2 bases from V and 1 base from J, the junction contained 4 bases not matched to a gene. CDR1 and CDR2 (germline): DFQATT, SNEGSKA (reference sequence). The CDR3 has 16 amino acids. The DNA for the CDR3 is TGCAGTGCTAGAACTAGCGGGGGTTGGTCCTACAATGAGCAGTTCTTC. This translates into CSARTSGGWSYNEQFF.

This clonotype showed up many times. The chain is built from TRBV5-4 and TRBJ2-1; 11 bases are a match to TRBD2. Germline V gives CDR1 SGHNT, CDR2 YYREEE (reference sequence). V lost 4 bases, J lost 5 bases, and 5 bases stayed unmatched. This CDR3 comprises 15 residues. The CDR3 bases are TGTGCCAGCAGCCTGACTAGCGGGACTAACAATGAGCAGTTCTTC. Its translation is CASSLTSGTNNEQFF.

This clonotype appeared many times. The chain has TRBV27 and TRBJ2-1, with D perhaps TRBD2 (6 bases). Germline V gene sequence: CDR1 MNHEY, CDR2 SMNVEV (reference sequence). The CDR3 spans 14 residues. V dropped 6 bases and J dropped 2 bases, with 11 bases sitting between them. CDR3 sequence (DNA): TGTGCCAGCAGACCCGGGGGAACCTACAATGAGCAGTTCTTC. Residues: CASRPGGTYNEQFF.

This clonotype was seen more than once but under ten times. CDR3 region: CASSLATGIGKNTEAFF. CDR3 nucleotide sequence: TGTGCCAGCAGCTTAGCGACAGGGATAGGGAAGAACACTGAAGCTTTCTTT. The chain uses TRBV7-2 and TRBJ1-1; 7 bases are shared with TRBD1. V dropped 0 bases and J dropped 1; count of bases not matched to a gene: 8. The CDR3 length is 17 residues. Looked up from germline, CDR1 is SGHTA and CDR2 is FQGNSA.